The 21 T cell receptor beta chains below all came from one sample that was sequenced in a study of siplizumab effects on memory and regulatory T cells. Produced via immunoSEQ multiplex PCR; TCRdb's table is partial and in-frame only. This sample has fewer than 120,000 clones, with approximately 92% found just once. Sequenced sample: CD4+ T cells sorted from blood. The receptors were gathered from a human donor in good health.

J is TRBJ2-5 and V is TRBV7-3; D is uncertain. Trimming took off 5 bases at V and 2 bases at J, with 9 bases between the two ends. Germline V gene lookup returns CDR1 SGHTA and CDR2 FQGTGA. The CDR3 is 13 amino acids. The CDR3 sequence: CASSRSVQETQYF. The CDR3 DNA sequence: TGTGCCAGCAGCCGTTCTGTTCAAGAGACCCAGTACTTC.

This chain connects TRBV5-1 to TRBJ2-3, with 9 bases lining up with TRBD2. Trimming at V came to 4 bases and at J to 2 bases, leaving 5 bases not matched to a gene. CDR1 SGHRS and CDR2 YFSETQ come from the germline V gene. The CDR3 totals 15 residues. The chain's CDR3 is CASSGGGAPTDTQYF. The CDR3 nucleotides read TGCGCCAGCAGCGGCGGGGGGGCCCCCACAGATACGCAGTATTTT.

The CDR3 here is CASKRQGGNYGYTF. The DNA for the CDR3 is TGTGCCTCGAAGAGGCAGGGCGGTAACTATGGCTACACCTTC. This sequence joins TRBV10-3 and TRBJ1-2; weak D call: TRBD1 (5 bases). With 11 bases removed from V and 1 base from J, the gap between germline ends came to 17 bases. The CDR3 contains 14 residues. From germline, CDR1 is ENHRY and CDR2 SYGVKD.

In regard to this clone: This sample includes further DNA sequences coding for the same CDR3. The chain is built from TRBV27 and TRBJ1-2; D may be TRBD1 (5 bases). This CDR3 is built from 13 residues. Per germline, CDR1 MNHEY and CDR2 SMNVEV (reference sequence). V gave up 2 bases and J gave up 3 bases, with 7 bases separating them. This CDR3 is CASSLQGDYGYTF. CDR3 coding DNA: TGTGCCAGCAGTTTACAGGGAGACTATGGCTACACCTTC.

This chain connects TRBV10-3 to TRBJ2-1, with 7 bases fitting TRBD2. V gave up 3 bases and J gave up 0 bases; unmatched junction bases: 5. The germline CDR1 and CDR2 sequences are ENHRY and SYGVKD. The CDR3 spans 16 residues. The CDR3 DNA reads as TGTGCCATCAGTGACCACCGGGGGGACTCCTACAATGAGCAGTTCTTC. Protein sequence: CAISDHRGDSYNEQFF.

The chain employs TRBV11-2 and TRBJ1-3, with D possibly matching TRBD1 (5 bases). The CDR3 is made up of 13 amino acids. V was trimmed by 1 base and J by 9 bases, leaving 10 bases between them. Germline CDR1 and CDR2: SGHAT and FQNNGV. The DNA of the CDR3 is TGTGCCAGCAGCTTAGCGGGGGAGGGCACCATATATTTT. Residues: CASSLAGEGTIYF. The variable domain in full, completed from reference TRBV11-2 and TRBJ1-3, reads EAGVAQSPRYKIIEKRQSVAFWCNPISGHATLYWYQQILGQGPKLLIQFQNNGVVDDSQLPKDRFSAERLKGVDSTLKIQPAKLEDSAVYLCASSLAGEGTIYFGEGSWLTVV.

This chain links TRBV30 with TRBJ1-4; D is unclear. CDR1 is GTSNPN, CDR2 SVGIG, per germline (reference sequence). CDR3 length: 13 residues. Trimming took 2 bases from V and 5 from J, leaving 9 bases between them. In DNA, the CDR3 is TGTGCCTGGAGTCCTACACAGAATGAAAAACTGTTTTTT. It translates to CAWSPTQNEKLFF.

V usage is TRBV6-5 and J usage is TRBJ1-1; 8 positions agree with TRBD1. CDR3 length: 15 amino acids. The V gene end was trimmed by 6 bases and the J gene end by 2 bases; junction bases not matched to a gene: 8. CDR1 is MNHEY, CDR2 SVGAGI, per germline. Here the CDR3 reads CASSRQGLVNTEAFF. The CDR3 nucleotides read TGTGCCAGCAGCCGACAGGGGTTGGTTAACACTGAAGCTTTCTTT.

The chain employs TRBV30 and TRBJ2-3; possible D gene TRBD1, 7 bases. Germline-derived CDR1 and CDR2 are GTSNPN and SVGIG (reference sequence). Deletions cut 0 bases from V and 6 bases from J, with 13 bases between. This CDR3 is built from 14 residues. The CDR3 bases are TGTGCCTGGAGTGTCGGCCAGGGGGGTGATACGCAGTATTTT. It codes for CAWSVGQGGDTQYF.

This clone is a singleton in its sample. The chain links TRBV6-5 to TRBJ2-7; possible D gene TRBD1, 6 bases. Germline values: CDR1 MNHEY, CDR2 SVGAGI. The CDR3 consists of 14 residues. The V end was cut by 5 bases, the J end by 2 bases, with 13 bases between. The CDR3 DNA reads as TGTGCCAGCAGTCAAGACAGGTTTACCTACGAGCAGTACTTC. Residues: CASSQDRFTYEQYF.

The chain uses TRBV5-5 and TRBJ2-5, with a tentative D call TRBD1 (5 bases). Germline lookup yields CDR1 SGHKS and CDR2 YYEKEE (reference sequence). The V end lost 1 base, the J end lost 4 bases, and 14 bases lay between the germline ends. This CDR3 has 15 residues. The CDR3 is CASSLSRVDRETQYF. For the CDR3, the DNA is TGTGCCAGCAGCTTGAGCAGGGTGGACCGAGAGACCCAGTACTTC.

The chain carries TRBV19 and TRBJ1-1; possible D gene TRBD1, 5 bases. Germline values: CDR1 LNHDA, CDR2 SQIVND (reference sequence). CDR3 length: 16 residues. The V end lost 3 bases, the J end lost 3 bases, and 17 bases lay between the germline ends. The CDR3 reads CASSIMGTRLHTEAFF. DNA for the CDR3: TGTGCCAGTAGTATTATGGGGACCCGCCTGCACACTGAAGCTTTCTTT.

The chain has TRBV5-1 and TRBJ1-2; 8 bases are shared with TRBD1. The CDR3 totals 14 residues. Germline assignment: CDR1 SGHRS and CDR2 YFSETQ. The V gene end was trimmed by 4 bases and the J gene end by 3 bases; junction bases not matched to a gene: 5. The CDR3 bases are TGCGCCAGCAGCCCAGGGGGCGCGGACTATGGCTACACCTTC. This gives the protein CASSPGGADYGYTF.

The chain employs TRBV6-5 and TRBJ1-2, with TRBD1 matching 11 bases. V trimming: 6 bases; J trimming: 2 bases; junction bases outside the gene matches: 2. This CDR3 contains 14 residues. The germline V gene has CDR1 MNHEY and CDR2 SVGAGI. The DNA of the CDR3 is TGTGCCAGCAGCCGGACAGGGGGCAACTATGGCTACACCTTC. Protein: CASSRTGGNYGYTF.

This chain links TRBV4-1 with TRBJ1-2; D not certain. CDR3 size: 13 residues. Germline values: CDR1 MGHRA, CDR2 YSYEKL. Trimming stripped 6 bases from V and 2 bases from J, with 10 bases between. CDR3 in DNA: TGCGCCAGCAGTTGGACTGGAAACTATGGCTACACCTTC. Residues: CASSWTGNYGYTF.

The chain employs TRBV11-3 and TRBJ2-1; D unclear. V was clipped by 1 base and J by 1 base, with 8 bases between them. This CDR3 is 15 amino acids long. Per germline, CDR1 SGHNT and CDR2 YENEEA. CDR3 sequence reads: CASSLGTRSYNEQFF. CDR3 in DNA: TGTGCCAGCAGCTTAGGGACCCGATCCTACAATGAGCAGTTCTTC. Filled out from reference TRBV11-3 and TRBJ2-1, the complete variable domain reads EAGVVQSPRYKIIEKKQPVAFWCNPISGHNTLYWYLQNLGQGPELLIRYENEEAVDDSQLPKDRFSAERLKGVDSTLKIQPAELGDSAVYLCASSLGTRSYNEQFFGPGTRLTVL.

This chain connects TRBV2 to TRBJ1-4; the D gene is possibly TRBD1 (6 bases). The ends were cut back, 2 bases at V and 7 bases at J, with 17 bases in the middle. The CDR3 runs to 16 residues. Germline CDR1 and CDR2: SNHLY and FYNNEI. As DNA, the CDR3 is TGTGCCAGCAGTGAAAGGGGGGCAGGGTTGGGTGAAAAACTGTTTTTT. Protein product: CASSERGAGLGEKLFF.

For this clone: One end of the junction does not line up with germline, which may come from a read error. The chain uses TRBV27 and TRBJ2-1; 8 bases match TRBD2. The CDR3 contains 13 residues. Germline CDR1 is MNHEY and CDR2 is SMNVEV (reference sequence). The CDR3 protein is CATSYRGGNEQFF. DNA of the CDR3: TGTGCCACCAGTTATCGGGGGGGCAATGAGCAGTTCTTC.

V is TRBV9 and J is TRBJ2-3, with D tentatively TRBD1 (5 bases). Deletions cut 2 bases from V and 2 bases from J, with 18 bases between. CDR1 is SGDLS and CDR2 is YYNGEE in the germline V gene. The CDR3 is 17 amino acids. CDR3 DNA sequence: TGTGCCAGCAGCGTTCGACAGTCCCTCGAGCTCACAGATACGCAGTATTTT. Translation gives CASSVRQSLELTDTQYF. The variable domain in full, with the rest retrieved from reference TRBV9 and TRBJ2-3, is DSGVTQTPKHLITATGQRVTLRCSPRSGDLSVYWYQQSLDQGLQFLIQYYNGEERAKGNILERFSAQQFPDLHSELNLSSLELGDSALYFCASSVRQSLELTDTQYFGPGTRLTVL.

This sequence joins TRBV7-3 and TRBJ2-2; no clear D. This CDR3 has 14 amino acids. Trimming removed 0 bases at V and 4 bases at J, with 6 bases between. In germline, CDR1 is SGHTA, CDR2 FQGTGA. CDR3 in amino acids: CASSLTVSTGELFF. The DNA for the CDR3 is TGTGCCAGCAGCTTAACTGTGAGCACCGGGGAGCTGTTTTTT.

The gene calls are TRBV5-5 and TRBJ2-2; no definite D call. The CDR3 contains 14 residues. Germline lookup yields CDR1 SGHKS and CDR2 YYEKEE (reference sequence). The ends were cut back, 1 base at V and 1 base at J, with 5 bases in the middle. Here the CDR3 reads CASSLRQNTGELFF. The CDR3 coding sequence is TGTGCCAGCAGCTTGAGACAGAACACCGGGGAGCTGTTTTTT.